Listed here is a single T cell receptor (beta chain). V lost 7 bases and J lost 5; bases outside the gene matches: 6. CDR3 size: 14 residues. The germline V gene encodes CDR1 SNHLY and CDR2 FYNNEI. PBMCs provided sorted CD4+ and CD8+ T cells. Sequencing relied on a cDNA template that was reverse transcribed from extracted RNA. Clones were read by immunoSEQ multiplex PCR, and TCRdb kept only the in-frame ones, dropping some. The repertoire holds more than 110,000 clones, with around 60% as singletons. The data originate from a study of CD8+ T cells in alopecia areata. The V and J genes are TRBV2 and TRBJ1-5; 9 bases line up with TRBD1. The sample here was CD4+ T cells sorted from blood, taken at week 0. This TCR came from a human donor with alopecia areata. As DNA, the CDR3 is TGTGCCAGCAATGGGGACAGGGAATATCAGCCCCAGCATTTT. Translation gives CASNGDREYQPQHF.